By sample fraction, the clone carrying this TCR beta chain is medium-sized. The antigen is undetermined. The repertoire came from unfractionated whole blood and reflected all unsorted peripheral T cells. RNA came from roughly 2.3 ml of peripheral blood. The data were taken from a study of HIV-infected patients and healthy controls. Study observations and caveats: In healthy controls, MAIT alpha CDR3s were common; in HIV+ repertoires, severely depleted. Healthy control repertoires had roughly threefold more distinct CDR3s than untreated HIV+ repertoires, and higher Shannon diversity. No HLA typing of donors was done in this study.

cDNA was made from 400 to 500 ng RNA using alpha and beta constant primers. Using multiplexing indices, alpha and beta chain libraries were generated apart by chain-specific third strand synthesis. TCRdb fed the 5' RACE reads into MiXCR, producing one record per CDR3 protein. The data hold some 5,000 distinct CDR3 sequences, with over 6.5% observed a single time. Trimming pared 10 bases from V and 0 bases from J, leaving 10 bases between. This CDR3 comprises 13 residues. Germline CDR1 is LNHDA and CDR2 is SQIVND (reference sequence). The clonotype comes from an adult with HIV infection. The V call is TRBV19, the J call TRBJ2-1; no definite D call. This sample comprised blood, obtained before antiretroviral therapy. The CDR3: CAIPAASYNEQFF. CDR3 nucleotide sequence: TGTGCCATCCCCGCGGCCTCCTACAATGAGCAGTTCTTC.